This T cell receptor beta chain was found in a study of T-cell reconstitution after alpha-beta-depleted transplantation in children. On this clonotype: Its specificity is not known. A read error may account for a junction end that differs from germline.

The TCRbeta library was prepared with unique molecular identifiers. A single record per CDR3 protein comes from TCRdb applying MiXCR to the PCR reads. The repertoire consists of about 110,000 distinct CDR3 sequences, with 5% to 7% occurring once and the leading ten covering approximately 23%. General study findings and limits: Some patients' high day-60 TCRbeta diversity was traced to surviving recipient T cells and thymic progenitors. After transplant, at about two months, alpha-beta T cells were reportedly derived from several hundred expanded graft clones.

The CDR3 contains 16 residues. The germline V gene encodes CDR1 MDHEN and CDR2 SYDVKM. The V call is TRBV28, the J call TRBJ2-7; tentatively, D is TRBD2 (6 bases). Sequenced material: PBMCs, mostly from graft donor cells, taken 360 days after TCRalphabeta/CD19-depleted stem cell transplant. This TCR was sampled from a male patient between 2 and 10 years old who had a stem cell transplant for acute lymphoblastic leukemia, so the T cells may come from the graft donor. The CDR3 sequence: CASSLSPGLPSYKQYF. CDR3 DNA sequence: TGTGCCAGCAGTTTATCCCCGGGACTGCCCTCCTACAAGCAGTACTTC.